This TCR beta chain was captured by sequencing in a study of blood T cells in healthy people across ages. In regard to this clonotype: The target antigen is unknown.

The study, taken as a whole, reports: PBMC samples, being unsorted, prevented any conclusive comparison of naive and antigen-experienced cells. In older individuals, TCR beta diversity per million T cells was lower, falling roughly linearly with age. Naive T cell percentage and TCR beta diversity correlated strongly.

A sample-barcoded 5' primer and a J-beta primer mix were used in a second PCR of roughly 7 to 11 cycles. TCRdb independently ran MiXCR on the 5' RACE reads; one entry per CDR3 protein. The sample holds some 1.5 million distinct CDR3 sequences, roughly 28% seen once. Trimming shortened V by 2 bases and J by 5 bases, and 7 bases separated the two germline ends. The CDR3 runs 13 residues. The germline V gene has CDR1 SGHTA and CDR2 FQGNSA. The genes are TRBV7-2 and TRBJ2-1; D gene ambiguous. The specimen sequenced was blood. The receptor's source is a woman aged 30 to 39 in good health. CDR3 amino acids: CASSLFRNNEQFF. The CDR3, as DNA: TGTGCCAGCAGCTTATTCCGAAACAATGAGCAGTTCTTC. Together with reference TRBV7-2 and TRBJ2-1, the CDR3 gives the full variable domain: GAGVSQSPSNKVTEKGKDVELRCDPISGHTALYWYRQSLGQGLEFLIYFQGNSAPDKSGLPSDRFSAERTGGSVSTLTIQRTQQEDSAVYLCASSLFRNNEQFFGPGTRLTVL.